This T cell receptor beta chain was documented in a study of PD-1 blockade in classical Hodgkin lymphoma (TCRdb year 2020). Regarding the study in general: Nivolumab dosing was 3 mg/kg intravenously every 2 weeks, continuing until either disease progression or unacceptable toxicity. To define a peripheral blood immune signature of response to PD-1 blockade in classical Hodgkin lymphoma, the study combined TCR beta sequencing with CyTOF.

V trim: 4 bases; J trim: 8 bases; unmatched bases: 8. From the cysteine up to the phenylalanine, the CDR3 has a length of 15 residues. Left in the record is the CDR3 DNA by itself, 45 bases read in frame from the first base. For CDR1 and CDR2, the germline V gene lists SNHLY and FYNNEI. The time point label for this specimen denotes: cycle 4 day 1 (C4D1), after more than five weeks of nivolumab. Relapse after autologous stem cell transplantation had occurred in all trial patients, and cohorts A, B and C were distinguished by prior brentuximab vedotin exposure. Using a Miltenyi CD4+ T cell isolation kit, CD4+ T cells were purified from thawed PBMCs through magnetic negative selection. The trial cohort included 50 to 60 patients with relapsed/refractory classical Hodgkin lymphoma, and each patient had a best overall response of complete response, partial response or progressive disease. In the multi-cohort phase II CheckMate 205 trial, trial patients received single-agent nivolumab. An independent review committee assessed best overall response by applying the 2007 International Working Group response criteria. Trial PBMCs were collected immediately before nivolumab initiation (C1D1) and during therapy at cycle 2 day 1 and cycle 4 day 1. Peripheral blood was collected in 8 mL Vacutainer Cell Preparation Tubes, from which PBMCs were isolated by centrifugation and then cryopreserved. Purified CD4+ and CD8+ fractions were prepared only for cases with an additional available PBMC sample. Magnetically labelled cells were removed on LS columns in a quadroMACS separator, and the flow-through was collected as the purified fraction.

Broader findings and caveats from the paper: Lower diversity was seen in patients whose nivolumab began less than 1 year after ASCT, and these patients were left out of later analyses so that immune reconstitution would not confound the results. Baseline TCR diversity was reported as lower in newly diagnosed patients than in healthy donors, and lower still in relapsed/refractory patients. By C4D1, a significant rise was seen in CD4+ TCR diversity but not in CD8+ TCR diversity (p=0.0027 vs p=0.16), and the rise was most apparent among complete responders (p=0.02). Trial patients achieving complete response had baseline diversity similar to newly diagnosed patients, whereas partial responders and progressors had significantly lower diversity. The study was restricted to a single clinical trial cohort, and the causes of repertoire differences, possibly disease activity or prior therapy, were left undefined.

Genomic DNA was isolated using the Qiagen DNeasy kit from unsorted PBMCs as well as from negatively selected CD4+ and CD8+ fractions. Using primers that anneal to V and J segments, immunoSEQ multiplex PCR amplified the TCR beta CDR3 regions. Amplification bias was minimized using a synthetic immune receptor repertoire, and residual bias was removed computationally after sequencing. The authors processed their data as follows. Repertoire diversity was quantified as the Shannon entropy index using custom Python scripts. The unsorted, CD4+ and CD8+ repertoires were each analyzed separately, with the exception of combined analyses, where CD4+ and CD8+ sequences were merged in silico. Clonal expansion was defined as at least a 2-fold frequency increase after treatment relative to C1D1, with a pseudocount of 0.5 for undetected baseline clones. Clones with 0 or 1 copy at C1D1 were classified as singleton clones, and clones with 2 or more copies were classified as non-singleton clones. Clones expanded in unsorted samples were annotated as CD4+, CD8+ or unknown by matching protein sequences in sorted samples from the same patient. Wilcoxon tests on paired samples were used to test diversity changes from C1D1 to C4D1. TCRdb mirrors the immuneACCESS table, restricted to in-frame sequences. Some clones are absent from its copies; in checked studies, under half trace to an unresolved V gene, and the reason for the others is unknown. The V and J calls and the clone size are those of that table, but D and trimming were determined from the DNA. This sample holds roughly 35,000 clones; 80% to 95% were observed only once. Jointly, the top ten make up 0.3% of the sample.

With regard to this clone: What this receptor recognizes is not known. The input lacks base qualities; no much larger clone sits a single base away. Other DNA variants within this sample encode the same CDR3.

The chain uses TRBV2 and TRBJ2-1; the central 10 bases match TRBD2. The TCR comes from a human donor with classical Hodgkin lymphoma. The material was CD4+ T cells from blood, obtained before the fourth cycle of nivolumab. The encoded CDR3 is CASSVLAGVGYEQFF. The DNA reads TGTGCCAGCAGTGTCCTAGCGGGAGTGGGGTATGAGCAGTTCTTC.